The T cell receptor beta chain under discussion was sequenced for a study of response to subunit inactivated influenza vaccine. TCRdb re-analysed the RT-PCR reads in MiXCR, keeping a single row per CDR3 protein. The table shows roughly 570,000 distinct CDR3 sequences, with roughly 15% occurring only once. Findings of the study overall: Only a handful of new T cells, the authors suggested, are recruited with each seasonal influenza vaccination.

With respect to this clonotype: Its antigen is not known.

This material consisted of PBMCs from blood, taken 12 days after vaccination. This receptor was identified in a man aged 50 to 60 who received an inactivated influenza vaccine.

The CDR3 nucleotides are TGCGCCAGCAGTGAGGGGACTAGCGTCTACGAGCAGTACTTC. Encoded protein: CASSEGTSVYEQYF. The chain is built from TRBV10-1 and TRBJ2-7, with 10 positions matching TRBD2. The CDR3 spans 14 residues. The V gene's germline CDR1 is WNHNN and CDR2 SYGVQD (reference sequence). The V and J ends lost 2 bases and 3 bases, in that order; junction bases with no gene match: 1.